The TCR beta chain under discussion was sequenced for a study of Ad26.COV2.S vaccination and SARS-CoV-2 variants (dated by TCRdb to the early 2020s). Turning to the overall study: Donors in the vaccine arm were drawn from COV1001, a phase I-IIa trial of Ad26.COV2.S in healthy adults that was multicentre, randomized, double-blind and placebo-controlled. Trial participants were randomized into five groups of five: low-dose or high-dose Ad26.COV2.S given once or twice, or placebo on both occasions. TCRbeta repertoire sequencing served as the tool for gauging how specific and how broad the SARS-CoV-2-reactive T cell receptors were following Ad26.COV2.S vaccination. A total of some 30 samples were included in the TCR-sequenced set, comprising around 19 Ad26.COV2.S vaccine recipients, 5 placebo recipients and 8 SARS-CoV-2 convalescent individuals. Ad26.COV2.S was given intramuscularly at 5x10^10 or 1x10^11 viral particles, as a single shot or as two shots 56 days apart. Investigators did not know the trial group allocation while performing experiments and assessing outcomes.

The treatment or condition label, read with the paper, signifies: about 20 received Ad26.COV2.S at low or high dose, single or two shots; roughly five received placebo; per-sample allocation not given. For vaccine and placebo recipients, repertoires were sequenced using samples collected on day 63 after the first injection. In Cohort 1b, around 23 adults aged 18-55 years were enrolled at a single site in Boston, USA, between 29 July and 7 August 2020. As a vaccine, Ad26.COV2.S was a replication-incompetent adenovirus type 26 vector that expressed a prefusion-stabilized SARS-CoV-2 spike protein derived from the original Wuhan strain. There are 16 amino acids in the CDR3, from cysteine to phenylalanine inclusive. The only DNA kept is the CDR3, 48 bases in frame from the first base. CDR1 and CDR2, per the germline V gene, are SGDLS and YYNGEE. The germline V end is reduced by 4 bases and the J end by 4 bases; junction bases left unmatched: 7.

TCRbeta CDR3 regions were sequenced with the immunoSEQ Assay. After extraction, genomic DNA underwent amplification by bias-controlled multiplex PCR, followed by high-throughput sequencing. From the authors' description of their analysis: To quantify the absolute abundance of every unique TCRbeta CDR3 region, sequences were collapsed and filtered. T cell fraction was estimated by normalizing TCRbeta template counts to usable DNA, with usable DNA measured through amplification of reference genes found in all nucleated cells. Repertoire TCRs were annotated as SARS-CoV-2-specific when V gene, CDR3 amino acid sequence and J gene were exactly matched to a known reactive TCR set. The reference SARS-CoV-2 TCR set was derived from MIRA and filtered for enrichment in COVID-19-positive ImmuneCODE repertoires, a step that removed public or cross-reactive TCRs. Drawing on the MIRA antigens, annotated TCRs were analysed further at the level of specific ORF or position within ORF. Depth was the summed frequency of annotated unique rearrangements, while breadth was defined as annotated unique rearrangements over total unique productive rearrangements. TCR breadth was compared between groups using two-sided Wilcoxon rank-sum tests. The table was pulled from immuneACCESS by TCRdb, which kept in-frame rearrangements only. Such tables lose some clones; where checked, under half of the loss comes from unresolved V genes, and the rest has no known cause. D and trimming were read from the DNA, whereas the V and J calls and clone size are those reported in that table. The sample contains around 250,000 clones, around 90% of them found a single time. Jointly, the top ten make up less than 3% of the sample.

About this clone itself: The antigen this receptor binds is unknown. No quality values exist for individual bases; no much larger clone is one base distant.

Study-wide findings and limitations: Ad26.COV2.S recipients had higher spike-specific TCR breadth than placebo recipients (P = 0.0014). After vaccination, spike-specific CD8+ and CD4+ T cell responses were reported to show substantial breadth. Vaccine and placebo recipients had comparable non-spike TCR breadth, which fits with the vaccine containing only spike. The study lacked the statistical power to compare responses across vaccine doses or regimens. The authors noted that total T cell responses may have been underestimated by the TCR breadth and depth analyses.

Rearrangement joined TRBV9 to TRBJ2-5, with 13 bases aligning to TRBD2. The input for sequencing was peripheral blood, taken in a trial of Ad26.COV2.S vaccine versus placebo. This receptor was identified in a person between 18 and 59 years old who received the Ad26.COV2.S COVID-19 vaccine or a placebo. The nucleotide sequence reads TGTGCCAGCAGCTCAGGGACTAGCGGGATCAGAGAGACCCAGTACTTC. Its product reads: CASSSGTSGIRETQYF.